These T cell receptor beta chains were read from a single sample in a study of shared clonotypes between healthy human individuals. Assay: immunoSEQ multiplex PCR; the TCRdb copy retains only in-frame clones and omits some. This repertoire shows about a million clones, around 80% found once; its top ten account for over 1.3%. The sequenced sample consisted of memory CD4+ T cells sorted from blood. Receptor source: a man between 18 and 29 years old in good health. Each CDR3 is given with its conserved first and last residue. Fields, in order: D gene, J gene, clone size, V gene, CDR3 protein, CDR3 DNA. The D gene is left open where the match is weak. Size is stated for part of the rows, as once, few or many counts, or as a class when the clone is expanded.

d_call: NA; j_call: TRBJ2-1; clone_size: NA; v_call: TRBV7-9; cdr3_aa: CASSSLPSDTSGSYNEQFF; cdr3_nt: TGTGCCAGCAGCTCCCTCCCCTCAGATACCTCGGGCTCCTACAATGAGCAGTTCTTC
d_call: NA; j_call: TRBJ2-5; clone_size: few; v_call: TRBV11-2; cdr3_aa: CASSLDDLARETQYF; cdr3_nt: TGTGCCAGCAGCTTAGATGATCTAGCTCGAGAGACCCAGTACTTC
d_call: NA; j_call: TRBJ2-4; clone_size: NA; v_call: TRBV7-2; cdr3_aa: CASSLSAANIQYF; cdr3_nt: TGTGCCAGCAGCTTATCCGCCGCAAACATTCAGTACTTC
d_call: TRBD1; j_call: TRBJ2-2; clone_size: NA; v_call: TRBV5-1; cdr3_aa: CASSSGTANTGELFF; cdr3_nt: TGCGCCAGCAGCTCGGGGACAGCGAACACCGGGGAGCTGTTTTTT
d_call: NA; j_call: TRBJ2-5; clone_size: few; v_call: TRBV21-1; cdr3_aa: CASSRRGLQETQYF; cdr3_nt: TGTGCCAGCAGCAGAAGGGGGTTGCAAGAGACCCAGTACTTC
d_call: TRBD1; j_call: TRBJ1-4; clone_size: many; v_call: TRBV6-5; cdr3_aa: CASSYTGATNEKLFF; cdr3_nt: TGTGCCAGCAGTTACACAGGGGCAACTAATGAAAAACTGTTTTTT
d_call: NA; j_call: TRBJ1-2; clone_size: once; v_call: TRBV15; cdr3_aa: CATSRDRTGYNYGYTF; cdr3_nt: TGTGCCACCAGCAGAGATCGAACGGGGTATAACTATGGCTACACCTTC
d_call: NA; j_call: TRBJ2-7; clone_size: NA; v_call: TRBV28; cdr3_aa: CASSSRGSAFRSGEQYF; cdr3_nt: TGTGCCAGCAGCTCCCGGGGGTCGGCCTTTAGGAGTGGGGAGCAGTACTTC
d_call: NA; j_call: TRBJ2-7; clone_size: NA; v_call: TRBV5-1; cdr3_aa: CASTLEGGEQYF; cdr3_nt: TGCGCCAGCACCCTTGAGGGAGGCGAGCAGTACTTC
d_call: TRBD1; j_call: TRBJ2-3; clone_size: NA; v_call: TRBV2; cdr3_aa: CASSEGQGNKHF; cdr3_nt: TGTGCCAGCAGTGAAGGACAGGGTAATAAGCATTTT
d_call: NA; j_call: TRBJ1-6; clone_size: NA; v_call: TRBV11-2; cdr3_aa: CASSPGTSVTSPLHF; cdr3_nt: TGTGCCAGCAGCCCAGGGACCTCCGTTACTTCACCCCTCCACTTT
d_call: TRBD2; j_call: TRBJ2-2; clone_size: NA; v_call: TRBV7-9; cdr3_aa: CASSLGLAEPTGELFF; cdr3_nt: TGTGCCAGCAGCTTAGGACTAGCGGAACCCACCGGGGAGCTGTTTTTT
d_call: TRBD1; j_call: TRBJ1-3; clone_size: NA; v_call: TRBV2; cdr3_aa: CASRRPGQGSHSGNTIYF; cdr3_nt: TGTGCCAGCAGGCGACCGGGACAGGGATCCCACTCTGGAAACACCATATATTTT
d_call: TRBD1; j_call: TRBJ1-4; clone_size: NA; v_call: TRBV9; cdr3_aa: CASSETGGREKLFF; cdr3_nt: TGTGCCAGCAGCGAAACAGGGGGTAGGGAAAAACTGTTTTTT
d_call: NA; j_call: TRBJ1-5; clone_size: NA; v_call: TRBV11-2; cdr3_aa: CASSLATDNQPQHF; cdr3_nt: TGTGCCAGCAGCTTAGCGACAGACAATCAGCCCCAGCATTTT
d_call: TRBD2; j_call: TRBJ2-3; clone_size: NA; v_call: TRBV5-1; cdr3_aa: CASSQDLAGAADTQYF; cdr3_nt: TGCGCCAGCAGCCAGGACCTAGCGGGAGCAGCAGATACGCAGTATTTT
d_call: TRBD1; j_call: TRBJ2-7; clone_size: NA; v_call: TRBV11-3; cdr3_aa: CASSSRTGGDEQYF; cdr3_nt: TGTGCCAGCAGCTCGAGGACAGGGGGCGACGAGCAGTACTTC
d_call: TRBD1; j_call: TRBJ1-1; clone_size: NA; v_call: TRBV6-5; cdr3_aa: CASRRTGRTEAFF; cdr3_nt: TGTGCCAGCAGAAGGACAGGGAGGACTGAAGCTTTCTTT
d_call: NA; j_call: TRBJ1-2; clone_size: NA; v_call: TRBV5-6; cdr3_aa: CASSSIDRNYGYTF; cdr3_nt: TGTGCCAGCAGCTCGATCGACAGAAACTATGGCTACACCTTC
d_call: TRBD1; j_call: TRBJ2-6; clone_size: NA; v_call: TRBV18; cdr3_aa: CASSTSPGQGLSGANVLTF; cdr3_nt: TGTGCCAGCTCAACTAGTCCGGGACAGGGCCTCTCTGGGGCCAACGTCCTGACTTTC
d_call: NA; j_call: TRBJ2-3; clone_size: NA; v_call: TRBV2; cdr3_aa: CASSRRQASTDTQYF; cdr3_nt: TGTGCCAGCAGCCGGAGACAGGCAAGCACAGATACGCAGTATTTT
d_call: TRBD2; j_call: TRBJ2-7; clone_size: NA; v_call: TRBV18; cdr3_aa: CASSRTSQGYEQYF; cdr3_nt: TGTGCCAGCTCACGGACTAGCCAAGGGTACGAGCAGTACTTC
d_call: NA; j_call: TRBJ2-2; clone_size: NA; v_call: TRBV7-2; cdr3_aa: CASSLGGRGSTGELFF; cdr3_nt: TGTGCCAGCAGCTTAGGGGGCCGCGGAAGCACCGGGGAGCTGTTTTTT
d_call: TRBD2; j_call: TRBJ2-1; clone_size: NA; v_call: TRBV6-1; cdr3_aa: CASSGLAGGSEQFF; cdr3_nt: TGTGCCAGCAGTGGACTAGCGGGGGGGTCTGAGCAGTTCTTC
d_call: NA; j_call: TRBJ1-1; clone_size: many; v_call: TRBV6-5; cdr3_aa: CASSYQGKNTEAFF; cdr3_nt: TGTGCCAGCAGTTATCAGGGTAAGAACACTGAAGCTTTCTTT
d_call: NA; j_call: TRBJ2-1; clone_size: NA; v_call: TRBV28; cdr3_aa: CATLSYNEQFF; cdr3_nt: TGTGCCACCCTCAGTTACAATGAGCAGTTCTTC
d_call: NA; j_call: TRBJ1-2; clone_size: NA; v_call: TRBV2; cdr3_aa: CASSLGVYGYTF; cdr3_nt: TGTGCCAGCAGCCTCGGGGTTTATGGCTACACCTTC
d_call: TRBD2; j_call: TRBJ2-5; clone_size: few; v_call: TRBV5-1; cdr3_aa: CASSLALAGAQETQYF; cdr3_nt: TGCGCCAGCAGCTTGGCCCTAGCGGGAGCCCAAGAGACCCAGTACTTC
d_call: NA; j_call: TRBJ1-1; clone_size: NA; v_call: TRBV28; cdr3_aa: CASTPGSGEAFF; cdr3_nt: TGTGCCAGCACCCCGGGGTCTGGTGAAGCTTTCTTT
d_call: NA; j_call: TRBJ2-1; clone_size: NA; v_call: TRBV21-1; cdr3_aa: CASSKRTSEQFF; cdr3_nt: TGTGCCAGCAGCAAAAGGACTAGCGAGCAGTTCTTC
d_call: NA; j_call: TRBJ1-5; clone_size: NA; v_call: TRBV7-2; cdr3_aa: CASSLLDLGNQPQHF; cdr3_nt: TGTGCCAGCAGCTTACTCGACCTCGGCAATCAGCCCCAGCATTTT
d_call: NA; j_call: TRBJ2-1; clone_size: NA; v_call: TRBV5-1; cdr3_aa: CASSQRTEGNEQFF; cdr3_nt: TGCGCCAGCAGCCAAAGGACTGAGGGCAATGAGCAGTTCTTC
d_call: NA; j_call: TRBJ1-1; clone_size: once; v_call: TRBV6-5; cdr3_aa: CASSYERGTEAFF; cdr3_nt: TGTGCCAGCAGTTACGAGAGGGGCACTGAAGCTTTCTTT
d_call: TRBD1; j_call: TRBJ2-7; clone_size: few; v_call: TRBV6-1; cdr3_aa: CASRPGTGAYEQYF; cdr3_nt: TGTGCCAGCAGGCCCGGGACAGGGGCCTACGAGCAGTACTTC
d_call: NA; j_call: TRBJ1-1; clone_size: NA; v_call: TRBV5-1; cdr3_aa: CASSLTSGLTTEAFF; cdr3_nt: TGCGCCAGCAGCTTAACTTCAGGGTTGACCACTGAAGCTTTCTTT
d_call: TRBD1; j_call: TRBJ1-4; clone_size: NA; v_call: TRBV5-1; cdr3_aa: CASSFTGGSATNEKLFF; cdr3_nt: TGCGCCAGCAGCTTTACAGGGGGTTCCGCAACTAATGAAAAACTGTTTTTT
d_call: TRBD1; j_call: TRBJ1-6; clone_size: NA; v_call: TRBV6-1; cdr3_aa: CASSDRTGGGGSPLHF; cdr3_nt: TGTGCCAGCAGTGACCGGACAGGGGGAGGGGGTTCACCCCTCCACTTT
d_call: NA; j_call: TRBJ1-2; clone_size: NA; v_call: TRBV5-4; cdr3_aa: CASSLPGIEGGYTF; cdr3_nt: TGTGCCAGCAGCTTGCCAGGGATTGAGGGTGGCTACACCTTC
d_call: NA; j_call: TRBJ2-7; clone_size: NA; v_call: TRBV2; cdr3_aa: CASLARTGRYEQYF; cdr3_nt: TGTGCCAGTTTGGCCAGAACAGGGCGGTACGAGCAGTACTTC
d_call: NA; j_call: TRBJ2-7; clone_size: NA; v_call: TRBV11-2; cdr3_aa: CASSLVVGGGRRAYEQYF; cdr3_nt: TGTGCCAGCAGCTTAGTAGTTGGCGGCGGCAGGAGAGCCTACGAGCAGTACTTC
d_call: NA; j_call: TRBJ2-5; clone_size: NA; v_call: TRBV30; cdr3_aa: CAWSLGETQYF; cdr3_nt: TGTGCCTGGAGTCTGGGGGAGACCCAGTACTTC
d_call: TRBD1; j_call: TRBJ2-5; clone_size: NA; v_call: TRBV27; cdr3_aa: CASSLSSQGAWETQYF; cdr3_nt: TGTGCCAGCAGTTTATCTTCACAGGGGGCGTGGGAGACCCAGTACTTC
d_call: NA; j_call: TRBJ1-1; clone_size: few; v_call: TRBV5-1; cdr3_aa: CASSYTNTEAFF; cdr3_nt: TGCGCCAGCAGCTACACGAACACTGAAGCTTTCTTT
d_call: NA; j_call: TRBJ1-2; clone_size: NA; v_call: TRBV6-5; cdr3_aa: CASSYEDYGYTF; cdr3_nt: TGTGCCAGCAGTTACGAAGATTATGGCTACACCTTC
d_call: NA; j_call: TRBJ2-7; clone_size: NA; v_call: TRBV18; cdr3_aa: CASSPGAEYEQYF; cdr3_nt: TGTGCCAGCTCACCAGGGGCAGAATACGAGCAGTACTTC
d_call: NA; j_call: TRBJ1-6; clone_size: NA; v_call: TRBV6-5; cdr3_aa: CASADGTLLPLHF; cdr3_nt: TGTGCCAGCGCGGACGGGACCCTCCTGCCCCTCCACTTT
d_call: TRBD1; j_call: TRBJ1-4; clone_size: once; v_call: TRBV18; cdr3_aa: CASSPPGQGREKLFF; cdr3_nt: TGTGCCAGCTCACCACCGGGACAGGGTAGAGAAAAACTGTTTTTT
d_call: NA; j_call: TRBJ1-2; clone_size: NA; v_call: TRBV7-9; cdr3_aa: CASSLQQGNYGYTF; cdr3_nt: TGTGCCAGCAGCTTACAACAGGGAAACTATGGCTACACCTTC
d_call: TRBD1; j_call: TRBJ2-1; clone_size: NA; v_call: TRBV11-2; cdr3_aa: CASSLEFQGAADEQFF; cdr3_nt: TGTGCCAGCAGCTTAGAGTTTCAGGGGGCAGCCGATGAGCAGTTCTTC
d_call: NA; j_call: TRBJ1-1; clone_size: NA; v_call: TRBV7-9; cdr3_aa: CASSKRSGPNTEAFF; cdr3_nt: TGTGCCAGCAGCAAGAGGTCAGGCCCGAACACTGAAGCTTTCTTT
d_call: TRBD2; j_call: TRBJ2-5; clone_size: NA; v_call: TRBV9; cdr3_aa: CASSVGGSRGETQYF; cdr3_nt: TGTGCCAGCAGCGTAGGCGGGAGCCGGGGAGAGACCCAGTACTTC
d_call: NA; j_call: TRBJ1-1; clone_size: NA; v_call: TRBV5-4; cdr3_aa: CASSPGLNTEAFF; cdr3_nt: TGTGCCAGCAGCCCTGGGCTGAACACTGAAGCTTTCTTT
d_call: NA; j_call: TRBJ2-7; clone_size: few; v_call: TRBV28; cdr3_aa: CASSLSGYEQYF; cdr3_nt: TGTGCCAGCAGTTTATCAGGGTACGAGCAGTACTTC
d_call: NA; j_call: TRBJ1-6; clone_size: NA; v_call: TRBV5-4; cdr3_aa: CASSFGGEGNSPLHF; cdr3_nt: TGTGCCAGCAGCTTTGGGGGGGAGGGTAATTCACCCCTCCACTTT
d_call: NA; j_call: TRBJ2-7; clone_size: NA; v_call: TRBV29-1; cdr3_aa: CSVERSKGYEQYF; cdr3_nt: TGCAGCGTTGAGAGATCAAAGGGCTACGAGCAGTACTTC
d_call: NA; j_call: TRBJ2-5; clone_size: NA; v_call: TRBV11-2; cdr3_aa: CASSRGSRQETQYF; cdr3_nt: TGTGCCAGCAGCCGGGGCTCGAGACAAGAGACCCAGTACTTC
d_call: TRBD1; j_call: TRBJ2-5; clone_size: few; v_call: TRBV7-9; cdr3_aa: CASSAGQGPETQYF; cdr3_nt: TGTGCCAGCAGCGCAGGACAGGGACCGGAGACCCAGTACTTC
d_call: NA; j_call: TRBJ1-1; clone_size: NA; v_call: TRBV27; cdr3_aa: CASSHELGEAFF; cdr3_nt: TGTGCCAGCAGTCACGAGTTGGGTGAAGCTTTCTTT
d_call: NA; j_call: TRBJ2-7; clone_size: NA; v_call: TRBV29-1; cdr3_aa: CSVESQGGEQYF; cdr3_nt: TGCAGCGTTGAAAGCCAGGGGGGTGAGCAGTACTTC
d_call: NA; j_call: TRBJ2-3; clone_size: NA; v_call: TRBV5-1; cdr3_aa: CASRPEPSTDTQYF; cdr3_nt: TGCGCCAGCAGACCCGAACCTAGCACAGATACGCAGTATTTT